These T cell receptor beta chains were read from a single sample in a study of radiotherapy plus CTLA-4 blockade in lung cancer. Some clones are missing from TCRdb's copy, which holds only in-frame ones; the method was immunoSEQ multiplex PCR. This table holds 90,000 to 100,000 clones, 60% to 75% found once. The sample in question was peripheral blood, obtained from a patient treated with radiotherapy plus ipilimumab. These receptor sequences come from a human donor with non-small cell lung cancer who had a partial response to radiotherapy plus ipilimumab. Some clones in this sample may be carry-over from other donors' samples. Both conserved end residues are part of each CDR3. A D gene is named only where the DNA matches it firmly. Clone size appears in some rows only: once, few, many, or a class for an expanded clone.

few,.,TRBJ1-5,TRBV18,CASSPEGSLWSNQPQHF,TGTGCCAGCTCACCAGAGGGCTCTCTTTGGAGCAATCAGCCCCAGCATTTT
few,TRBD2,TRBJ2-1,TRBV28,CASSPSLAGRNEQFF,TGTGCCAGCAGCCCGAGCCTAGCGGGGCGCAATGAGCAGTTCTTC
.,TRBD2,TRBJ2-1,TRBV2,CASRGLAYNEQFF,TGTGCCAGCAGAGGACTAGCCTACAATGAGCAGTTCTTC
.,TRBD1,TRBJ1-4,TRBV7-2,CACSRGQGAIEKLFF,TGTGCCTGCAGCCGCGGACAGGGGGCTATTGAAAAACTGTTTTTT
few,TRBD1,TRBJ1-3,TRBV7-9,CASSFRPGQGNTIYF,TGTGCCAGCAGCTTCAGGCCGGGACAGGGAAACACCATATATTTT
.,.,TRBJ1-2,TRBV5-6,CASSFVQVVGGNYGYTF,TGTGCCAGCAGCTTTGTTCAGGTTGTCGGGGGTAACTATGGCTACACCTTC
.,TRBD2,TRBJ2-3,TRBV6-5,CASSRGTSRTDTQYF,TGTGCCAGCAGTAGGGGGACTAGCCGCACAGATACGCAGTATTTT
once,.,TRBJ1-5,TRBV4-2,CASSQDPNQPQHF,TGTGCCAGCAGCCAAGACCCAAATCAGCCCCAGCATTTT
.,TRBD1,TRBJ1-6,TRBV9,CASSVGDRVVDSPLHF,TGTGCCAGCAGCGTAGGGGACAGGGTGGTGGATTCACCCCTCCACTTT
.,TRBD2,TRBJ2-3,TRBV27,CASTRRGRGGDTQYF,TGTGCCAGCACCCGACGGGGACGGGGGGGCGATACGCAGTATTTT
.,TRBD1,TRBJ1-2,TRBV7-2,CASSSRPGTGGLGYTF,TGTGCCAGCAGCTCAAGGCCGGGGACAGGGGGGCTCGGCTACACCTTC
few,.,TRBJ1-5,TRBV6-5,CASRVRSNQPQHF,TGTGCCAGCCGAGTCCGGAGCAATCAGCCCCAGCATTTT
few,.,TRBJ2-5,TRBV6-1,CASSTGSLETQYF,TGTGCCAGCAGTACAGGGTCCTTGGAGACCCAGTACTTC
.,TRBD1,TRBJ2-4,TRBV27,CASSFSGTGVSKNIQYF,TGTGCCAGCAGTTTTAGTGGGACAGGGGTTAGCAAAAACATTCAGTACTTC
many,TRBD1,TRBJ1-5,TRBV10-3,CAISEPGQGSNQPQHF,TGTGCCATCAGTGAGCCCGGACAGGGTAGCAATCAGCCCCAGCATTTT
.,.,TRBJ1-1,TRBV6-1,CASRPGNTEAFF,TGTGCCAGCAGGCCAGGGAACACTGAAGCTTTCTTT
few,TRBD2,TRBJ2-1,TRBV7-2,CASSPQHGLAFNEQFF,TGTGCCAGCAGCCCGCAACATGGACTAGCGTTCAATGAGCAGTTCTTC
.,.,TRBJ1-2,TRBV19,CASSERYGYTF,TGTGCCAGTAGTGAGAGGTATGGCTACACCTTC
.,.,TRBJ1-4,TRBV5-1,CASSLDRPDEKLFF,TGCGCCAGCAGCTTGGACAGGCCAGATGAAAAACTGTTTTTT
few,TRBD2,TRBJ2-7,TRBV11-3,CASSVSGDEQYF,TGTGCCAGCAGCGTAAGCGGGGACGAGCAGTACTTC
.,TRBD2,TRBJ2-5,TRBV7-3,CASSSLGGSETQYF,TGTGCCAGCAGCTCCCTCGGGGGGTCAGAGACCCAGTACTTC
.,.,TRBJ2-7,TRBV6-5,CASSNRETYEQYF,TGTGCCAGCAGTAACCGGGAGACCTACGAGCAGTACTTC
once,TRBD1,TRBJ2-7,TRBV6-6,CASNPRDRGYEQYF,TGTGCCAGCAACCCTAGGGACAGGGGTTACGAGCAGTACTTC
.,.,TRBJ1-6,TRBV28,CASSPSRGFGSYNSPLHF,TGTGCCAGCAGTCCATCCCGAGGGTTCGGCTCCTATAATTCACCCCTCCACTTT
.,.,TRBJ2-5,TRBV30,CAWSVGGGSETQYF,TGTGCCTGGAGTGTAGGAGGCGGATCGGAGACCCAGTACTTC
.,.,TRBJ1-2,TRBV5-1,CASSLVGGIYGYTF,TGCGCCAGCAGCTTGGTAGGAGGGATCTATGGCTACACCTTC
.,.,TRBJ2-1,TRBV7-3,CASSLGSFGESQFF,TGTGCCAGCAGCTTGGGGAGTTTCGGCGAGTCGCAGTTCTTC
once,TRBD1,TRBJ2-7,TRBV5-1,CASSLEGQGSFEQYF,TGCGCCAGCAGCTTAGAGGGACAGGGGTCTTTCGAGCAGTACTTC
.,.,TRBJ2-5,TRBV2,CASSPGGGGEETQYF,TGTGCCAGCAGTCCAGGCGGGGGCGGTGAGGAGACCCAGTACTTC
.,TRBD1,TRBJ2-5,TRBV9,CASSVVGQGETQYF,TGTGCCAGCAGCGTAGTAGGACAGGGAGAGACCCAGTACTTC
.,.,TRBJ2-7,TRBV9,CASSTGQESGEQYF,TGTGCCAGCAGCACCGGACAAGAGAGTGGCGAGCAGTACTTC
few,.,TRBJ2-5,TRBV7-3,CASSLYGAGETQYF,TGTGCCAGCAGCTTATATGGGGCGGGGGAGACCCAGTACTTC
once,TRBD1,TRBJ2-1,TRBV27,CASSRTGTGANEQFF,TGTGCCAGCAGCCGGACCGGGACAGGGGCGAATGAGCAGTTCTTC
.,TRBD1,TRBJ2-7,TRBV27,CASSSLSGGEYYEQYF,TGTGCCAGCAGTTCTCTTTCAGGGGGTGAGTACTACGAGCAGTACTTC
.,TRBD2,TRBJ2-5,TRBV28,CASSFRLAGDQETQYF,TGTGCCAGCAGTTTCCGACTAGCGGGGGACCAAGAGACCCAGTACTTC
once,TRBD1,TRBJ1-4,TRBV9,CASSDQTGGASGGTNEKLFF,TGTGCCAGCAGCGATCAGACAGGGGGCGCGAGTGGAGGGACTAATGAAAAACTGTTTTTT
.,TRBD2,TRBJ2-1,TRBV11-2,CASSLTSGNNEQFF,TGTGCCAGCAGCCTGACTAGCGGAAACAATGAGCAGTTCTTC
.,TRBD2,TRBJ2-7,TRBV7-4,CASSLGLGGGEQYF,TGTGCCAGCAGCTTAGGACTAGGCGGGGGGGAGCAGTACTTC
many,.,TRBJ1-5,TRBV28,CASSSPPGLEHF,TGTGCCAGCAGTTCCCCTCCAGGGTTGGAGCATTTT
.,.,TRBJ1-4,TRBV5-6,CASSLVPGKLFF,TGTGCCAGCAGCTTGGTCCCCGGAAAACTGTTTTTT
.,.,TRBJ2-3,TRBV5-1,CASSPSNSPQYF,TGCGCCAGCAGCCCGAGTAATTCACCGCAGTATTTT
.,TRBD1,TRBJ1-5,TRBV27,CASRARQGSRQPQHF,TGTGCCAGCAGGGCCCGACAGGGTAGCCGTCAGCCCCAGCATTTT
.,TRBD2,TRBJ2-1,TRBV11-2,CASSGSWTSGTNEQFF,TGTGCCAGCAGCGGGAGCTGGACTAGCGGGACCAATGAGCAGTTCTTC
few,.,TRBJ2-6,TRBV27,CASSSSSSGANVLTF,TGTGCCAGCAGTTCCTCCTCCTCTGGGGCCAACGTCCTGACTTTC
.,.,TRBJ1-5,TRBV7-8,CASSLMGHTGQPQHF,TGTGCCAGCAGCTTGATGGGACATACGGGTCAGCCCCAGCATTTT
.,TRBD1,TRBJ1-1,TRBV5-1,CASSLEQGRFPFF,TGCGCCAGCAGCTTGGAACAGGGGCGTTTTCCTTTCTTT
.,TRBD1,TRBJ2-2,TRBV6-6,CASTDRGRNTGELFF,TGTGCCAGCACCGACAGGGGTCGGAACACCGGGGAGCTGTTTTTT
.,TRBD2,TRBJ2-1,TRBV27,CASSLSLGRLAGADEQFF,TGTGCCAGCAGTTTATCATTGGGACGGCTAGCGGGGGCAGATGAGCAGTTCTTC